One sample yielded the 21 T cell receptor beta chains listed below, sequenced in a study of identical twins. TCRdb processed the 5' RACE reads anew with MiXCR; each CDR3 protein has one entry. This table has about 530,000 distinct CDR3 sequences, under 25% appearing once. The same sample was also used in a study of yellow fever vaccine responses in identical twins.

Sequencing was performed on CD4+ T cells sorted from blood. These receptors all come from a woman between 18 and 30 years old in good health.

This clonotype turned up a few times. V is TRBV12-3 or TRBV12-4 and J is TRBJ2-1; D is possibly TRBD1 (7 bases). Deletions cut 6 bases from V and 3 bases from J, with 21 bases between. CDR3 length: 17 amino acids. The CDR3 sequence is CASSPPHGRGDYNEQFF. The CDR3 nucleotides read TGTGCCAGCAGCCCTCCCCACGGCAGGGGGGACTACAATGAGCAGTTCTTC.

This chain links TRBV7-9 with TRBJ2-3; 12 bases align to TRBD2. From germline, CDR1 is SEHNR and CDR2 FQNEAQ (reference sequence). The CDR3 contains 15 residues. The V gene end was trimmed by 7 bases and the J gene end by 3 bases; junction bases not matched to a gene: 5. CDR3 sequence reads: CASTSSGGATDTQYF. DNA for the CDR3: TGTGCCAGCACGTCTAGCGGGGGGGCGACAGATACGCAGTATTTT.

This clonotype was seen a handful of times. The V call is TRBV7-9, the J call TRBJ1-1; D is possibly TRBD1 (5 bases). The CDR3 consists of 15 residues. V was cut by 2 bases and J by 5 bases, with 15 bases left in between. Germline V gene sequence: CDR1 SEHNR, CDR2 FQNEAQ (reference sequence). The CDR3 spells CASSLWDRLGTEAFF. As DNA, the CDR3 is TGTGCCAGCAGCTTATGGGACCGGTTGGGAACTGAAGCTTTCTTT.

The V call is TRBV18, the J call TRBJ2-1; 8 bases are shared with TRBD2. This CDR3 is built from 16 residues. J lost 7 bases, V lost 7 bases, and 15 bases had no gene match. CDR1 and CDR2 from the germline V gene are KGHSH and LQKENI. The CDR3 loop reads CASLAGLEAGVNEQFF. CDR3 DNA: TGTGCCAGCTTAGCGGGCCTAGAAGCGGGAGTTAATGAGCAGTTCTTC.

CDR3 region: CASSFPSQGFETQYF. The CDR3 DNA reads as TGTGCCAGCAGCTTCCCATCACAGGGTTTCGAGACCCAGTACTTC. The chain is built from TRBV5-8 and TRBJ2-5, with a weak D call TRBD1 (6 bases). Germline V gene lookup returns CDR1 SGHTS and CDR2 YDEGEE. Trimming shortened V by 2 bases and J by 5 bases, and 16 bases separated the two germline ends. The CDR3 covers 15 residues.

The gene calls are TRBV5-1 and TRBJ2-1; 8 nucleotides agree with TRBD2. CDR1 and CDR2 (germline): SGHRS, YFSETQ. The CDR3 extends over 15 amino acids. J gave up 7 bases and V 5 bases, and 11 bases lay outside the gene matches. The CDR3 nucleotides are TGCGCCAGCAGTTCCTCGGGGGGGGGTTGGAATGAGCAGTTCTTC. This gives the protein CASSSSGGGWNEQFF.

The CDR3 loop reads CASSFRVTKNIQYF. The CDR3 DNA reads as TGTGCCAGCAGTTTCAGGGTTACCAAAAACATTCAGTACTTC. The chain recombines TRBV12-3 or TRBV12-4 with TRBJ2-4; maybe TRBD1 (5 bases). There are 14 residues in the CDR3. Trimming removed 3 bases from V and 2 bases from J, with 8 bases in between.

This clonotype showed up just a few times. This chain joins TRBV20-1 and TRBJ2-5, with D hard to call. The CDR3 has 16 residues. CDR1 and CDR2 from the germline V gene are DFQATT and SNEGSKA (reference sequence). Between the trimmed V and J ends, which lost 5 bases and 5 bases, there was a span of 24 bases. The CDR3 loop is CSARREPVAVAETQYF. The CDR3 DNA sequence: TGCAGTGCTCGTAGAGAGCCGGTGGCTGTTGCGGAGACCCAGTACTTC.

This clonotype was seen a few times. The CDR3 spells CASSHFLSSYEQYF. The CDR3 nucleotides are TGTGCCAGCAGCCACTTCCTAAGCTCCTACGAGCAGTACTTC. This chain joins TRBV3-1 and TRBJ2-7; D not resolved. The CDR3 extends over 14 amino acids. Trimming removed 3 bases from V and 0 bases from J, with 9 bases in between. Germline CDR1 and CDR2: LGHDT and YNNKEL (reference sequence).

The table lists this clonotype with a few counts. The chain combines TRBV20-1 with TRBJ2-1, with a weak D call TRBD2 (5 bases). Germline V gene sequence: CDR1 DFQATT, CDR2 SNEGSKA (reference sequence). CDR3 size: 15 residues. Trimming took 0 bases from V and 1 from J, leaving 10 bases between them. The CDR3 loop reads CSARESGKSYNEQFF. The DNA of the CDR3 is TGCAGTGCTAGAGAGTCGGGGAAATCCTACAATGAGCAGTTCTTC.

This clonotype was picked up a small number of times. V usage is TRBV4-2 and J usage is TRBJ2-4; TRBD2 is a possible D gene (6 bases). The CDR3 runs to 15 residues. Germline-derived CDR1 and CDR2 are LGHNA and YNFKEQ. Trimming stripped 0 bases from V and 9 bases from J, with 15 bases between. CDR3 sequence reads: CASSQDLGLPSIQYF. CDR3 nucleotides: TGTGCCAGCAGCCAAGATCTTGGACTACCGAGCATTCAGTACTTC.

This clonotype was seen more than once but under ten times. The chain combines TRBV7-6 with TRBJ2-1; D might be TRBD2 (6 bases). The CDR3 is 14 residues long. Germline-derived CDR1 and CDR2 are SGHVS and FNYEAQ. Trimming shortened V by 2 bases and J by 7 bases, and 12 bases separated the two germline ends. CDR3: CASSLMIAGNEQFF. Here the CDR3 DNA reads TGTGCCAGCAGCTTAATGATTGCGGGGAATGAGCAGTTCTTC.

This clonotype was observed a handful of times. The chain carries TRBV29-1 and TRBJ2-3, with D perhaps being TRBD1 or TRBD2 (5 bases each). The germline CDR1 and CDR2 sequences are SQVTM and ANQGSEA. The CDR3 is 14 residues long. Trimming stripped 7 bases from V and 6 bases from J, with 20 bases between. This CDR3 is CSELGQGESDTQYF. The CDR3, as DNA: TGCAGCGAACTCGGGCAGGGAGAGTCGGATACGCAGTATTTT.

The table lists this clonotype with a few counts. The chain joins TRBV12-3 or TRBV12-4 to TRBJ2-5; D may be TRBD1 (5 bases). The V gene lost 1 base and the J gene lost 4 bases, with 10 bases spanning the gap. The CDR3 is 14 amino acids. CDR3 DNA sequence: TGTGCCAGCAGTTTAGGCAGGGTATCAGAGACCCAGTACTTC. Encoded protein: CASSLGRVSETQYF.

The chain links TRBV20-1 to TRBJ2-1; TRBD2 matches 10 bases. The CDR3 is 19 residues long. CDR1 DFQATT and CDR2 SNEGSKA come from the germline V gene (reference sequence). Trimming took 2 bases from V and 2 from J; bases not matched to a gene: 15. The CDR3 sequence: CSARTRVRTSGNTYNEQFF. The CDR3 region has the DNA TGCAGTGCTAGAACCCGGGTGAGAACTAGCGGGAACACCTACAATGAGCAGTTCTTC.

The J gene is TRBJ2-1, the V gene TRBV10-3, with 8 positions matching TRBD2. The CDR3 runs to 18 residues. Germline CDR1 ENHRY, CDR2 SYGVKD. The V segment lost 0 bases and the J segment 1 base; nucleotides outside the gene matches: 8. The CDR3 DNA is TGTGCCATCAGTGAGTCGTTCTCGACTAGCGAATCCTACAATGAGCAGTTCTTC. Translation gives CAISESFSTSESYNEQFF.

V is TRBV6-1 and J is TRBJ1-2; possibly TRBD1 for D (5 bases). The V end was cut by 6 bases, the J end by 0 bases, with 20 bases between. This CDR3 has 17 amino acids. CDR1 is MNHNS and CDR2 is SASEGT in the germline V gene. CDR3 protein: CASRGEGRTPSNYGYTF. CDR3 DNA sequence: TGTGCCAGCAGGGGGGAAGGTAGGACACCTTCTAACTATGGCTACACCTTC.

The sample holds one count of this clonotype. V gene TRBV7-2 combines with J gene TRBJ2-7, with 7 bases lining up with TRBD2. The CDR3 is 13 residues long. Trimming cost V 5 bases and J 7 bases; bases outside gene matches: 8. Germline V gene sequence: CDR1 SGHTA, CDR2 FQGNSA. For the CDR3, the DNA is TGTGCCAGCAGCCCGCCAATGGGAGGGGAGCAGTACTTC. This translates into CASSPPMGGEQYF.

This clonotype was recorded at least ten times. Germline and junction disagree at one end, which may indicate a read error. V usage is TRBV18 and J usage is TRBJ2-4, with D perhaps matching TRBD1 (5 bases). CDR1 is KGHSH, CDR2 LQKENI, per germline. The CDR3 covers 15 residues. CDR3 in amino acids: CASSPPGLAKNIQYF. For the CDR3, the DNA is TGCGCCAGCAGCCCTCCAGGGTTAGCCAAAAACATTCAGTACTTC.

This clonotype was seen only a few times. J is TRBJ2-5 and V is TRBV5-1; 7 bases are a match to TRBD1. V lost 5 bases, J lost 5 bases, and 12 bases stayed unmatched. CDR1 and CDR2 (germline): SGHRS, YFSETQ. This CDR3 has 15 amino acids. The CDR3 loop reads CASRRTGDYRETQYF. The DNA of the CDR3 is TGCGCCAGCAGGCGGACAGGAGATTACCGGGAGACCCAGTACTTC.

This clonotype occurred a few times. The chain carries TRBV18 and TRBJ2-1, with 11 bases fitting TRBD2. The CDR3 contains 16 residues. The V segment lost 3 bases and the J segment 9 bases; nucleotides outside the gene matches: 10. CDR1 and CDR2 (germline): KGHSH, LQKENI. The CDR3 DNA is TGTGCCAGCTCACCTCCAACTAGCGGGAGTTTTGGTGAGCAGTTCTTC. It encodes CASSPPTSGSFGEQFF.